The T cell receptor (beta chain) under discussion was sequenced for a study of identical twins. A note on this clonotype: No antigen is known for it.

Regarding the study as a whole: Among monozygotic twins, out-of-frame TCR alpha sharing exceeded what models predicted.

V was shortened by 2 bases and J by 1 base, with 15 bases between the two germline ends. CDR1 and CDR2 (germline): SEHNR, FQNEAQ (reference sequence). The CDR3 is made up of 17 amino acids. MiXCR, applied by TCRdb to the 5' RACE reads, yields one record per CDR3 protein. The sample lists hundreds of thousands of distinct CDR3 sequences, roughly 6% occurring once. This receptor was identified in a man aged 18 to 29 in good health. V is TRBV7-9 and J is TRBJ2-1; D is uncertain. What was sequenced was naive T cells sorted from blood. CDR3 nucleotides: TGTGCCAGCAGCTTAAGGAAGGGTTTGAGGTCCTACAATGAGCAGTTCTTC. This encodes CASSLRKGLRSYNEQFF.